These 7 T cell receptor beta chains came from one sample sequenced in a study of blood T cell repertoires in COVID-19. Sequencing used immunoSEQ multiplex PCR; TCRdb keeps in-frame clones, though not all of them. In the table there are about 270,000 clones, 75% to 90% of which are singletons. The sequenced material came from PBMCs or T cells enriched from blood (not recorded which). These receptors were obtained from a woman younger than 30 who had recovered from COVID-19.

This clone was detected only once. V usage is TRBV7-8 and J usage is TRBJ2-7; TRBD2 agrees at 7 bases. Germline loops: CDR1 SGHVS, CDR2 FQNEAQ. The CDR3 is 13 residues long. Unmatched junction bases numbered 3, after V lost 5 bases and J lost 2 bases. CDR3 loop: CASSGGGTYEQYF. In DNA form, the CDR3 reads TGTGCCAGCAGCGGGGGGGGGACCTACGAGCAGTACTTC.

V is TRBV28 and J is TRBJ2-3; 9 nucleotides align to TRBD1. Germline-derived CDR1 and CDR2 are MDHEN and SYDVKM. This CDR3 has 15 amino acids. V lost 1 base to trimming and J lost 6 bases; unmatched junction nucleotides: 5. The CDR3 spells CASSLLGDREDTQYF. The CDR3 DNA is TGTGCCAGCAGTTTATTAGGGGACAGGGAGGATACGCAGTATTTT.

This chain links TRBV24-1 with TRBJ2-5; TRBD1 might be the D (6 bases). The germline V gene has CDR1 KGHDR and CDR2 SFDVKD. Trimming left V 4 bases short and J 1 base short, with 6 bases between. There are 13 residues in the CDR3. The CDR3 coding sequence is TGTGCCACCAGTGAGGGGGCCCAAGAGACCCAGTACTTC. Its protein is CATSEGAQETQYF.

The chain employs TRBV19 and TRBJ1-2; maybe TRBD1 (6 bases). The length of the CDR3 is 15 residues. The germline gives CDR1 LNHDA, CDR2 SQIVND (reference sequence). Deletions cut 5 bases from V and 4 bases from J, with 17 bases between. The DNA for the CDR3 is TGTGCCAGTAGTGTCCCCGACAGGCCCCCCTATGGCTACACCTTC. It is translated as CASSVPDRPPYGYTF.

The chain has TRBV19 and TRBJ1-5, with TRBD1 matching over 7 bases. The CDR3 runs to 12 residues. Losses at the gene ends were 8 bases for V and 11 bases for J; bases not matched to a gene: 9. Germline CDR1 reads LNHDA; CDR2 reads SQIVND (reference sequence). The chain's CDR3 is CASLSRQGTQHF. CDR3 in DNA: TGTGCCAGTCTGTCCCGACAGGGTACCCAGCATTTT.

This clone has a handful of counts. This rearrangement joins TRBV29-1 to TRBJ1-2; TRBD1 aligns across 10 bases. Germline assignment: CDR1 SQVTM and CDR2 ANQGSEA. There are 16 residues in the CDR3. J gave up 1 base and V 7 bases, and 12 bases lay outside the gene matches. CDR3: CSGSSGTGVNNYGYTF. For the CDR3, the DNA is TGCAGCGGATCTTCCGGGACAGGGGTTAATAACTATGGCTACACCTTC.

V and J are TRBV5-4 and TRBJ1-2; D not resolved. The CDR3 has 14 residues. Germline V gene sequence: CDR1 SGHNT, CDR2 YYREEE (reference sequence). The V and J ends lost 0 bases and 4 bases respectively, with 10 bases between them. The CDR3 coding sequence is TGTGCCAGCAGCTTGGTTGGCAGTATCTATGGCTACACCTTC. Protein sequence: CASSLVGSIYGYTF.